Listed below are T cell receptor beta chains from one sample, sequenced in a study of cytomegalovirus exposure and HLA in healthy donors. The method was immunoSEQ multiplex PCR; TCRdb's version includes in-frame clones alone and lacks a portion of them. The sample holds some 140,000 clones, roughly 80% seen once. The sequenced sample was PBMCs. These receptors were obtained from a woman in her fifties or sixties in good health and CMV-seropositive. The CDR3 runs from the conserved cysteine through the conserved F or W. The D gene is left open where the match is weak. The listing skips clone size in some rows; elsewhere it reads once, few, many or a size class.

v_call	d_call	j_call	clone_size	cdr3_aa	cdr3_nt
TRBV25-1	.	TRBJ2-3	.	CASSQTGSRTDTQYF	TGTGCCAGCAGTCAAACAGGGTCCCGCACAGATACGCAGTATTTT
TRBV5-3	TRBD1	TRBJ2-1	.	CARSRTGYNEQFF	TGTGCCAGAAGCCGGACAGGCTACAATGAGCAGTTCTTC
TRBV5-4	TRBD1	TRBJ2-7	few	CASSLGQGASYEQYF	TGTGCCAGCAGCTTGGGTCAGGGGGCCTCCTACGAGCAGTACTTC
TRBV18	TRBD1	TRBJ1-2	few	CASSPLRDRESYGYTF	TGTGCCAGCTCACCACTGAGGGACAGGGAGAGCTATGGCTACACCTTC
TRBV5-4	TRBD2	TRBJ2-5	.	CASRREREVETQYF	TGTGCCAGCAGACGAGAGCGGGAGGTAGAGACCCAGTACTTC
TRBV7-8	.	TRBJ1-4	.	CASSLASWADNEKLFF	TGTGCCAGCAGCTTAGCTTCCTGGGCCGATAATGAAAAACTGTTTTTT
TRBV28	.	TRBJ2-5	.	CASSFPQGQETQYF	TGTGCCAGCAGTTTCCCCCAGGGCCAAGAGACCCAGTACTTC
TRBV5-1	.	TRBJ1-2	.	CASSLVLGEGYTF	TGCGCCAGCAGCTTGGTGTTAGGGGAAGGCTACACCTTC
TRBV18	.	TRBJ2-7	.	CASSPLRQGRTYEQYF	TGTGCCAGCTCACCCCTAAGGCAGGGCAGGACCTACGAGCAGTACTTC
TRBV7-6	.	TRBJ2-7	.	CASSMGQGVYEQYF	TGTGCCAGCAGTATGGGGCAGGGCGTCTACGAGCAGTACTTC
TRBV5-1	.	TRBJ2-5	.	CASSLGAGEQTQYF	TGCGCCAGCAGCTTGGGGGCCGGGGAGCAGACCCAGTACTTC
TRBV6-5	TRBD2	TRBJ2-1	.	CASRSAGGRLNEQFF	TGTGCCAGCAGATCGGCGGGAGGGCGACTCAATGAGCAGTTCTTC
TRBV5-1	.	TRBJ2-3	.	CASSLARDKSTDTQYF	TGCGCCAGCAGCTTAGCCCGGGACAAAAGCACAGATACGCAGTATTTT
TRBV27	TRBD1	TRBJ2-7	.	CASRPNPGTGVYQQYF	TGTGCCAGCAGACCTAACCCCGGGACAGGGGTTTACCAGCAGTACTTC
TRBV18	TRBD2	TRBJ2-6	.	CASSPGGAGANVLTF	TGTGCCAGCTCCCCTGGGGGGGCTGGGGCCAACGTCCTGACTTTC
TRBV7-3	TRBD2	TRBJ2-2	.	CASSSPTGGYTGELFF	TGTGCCAGCAGCTCCCCAACGGGAGGGTACACCGGGGAGCTGTTTTTT
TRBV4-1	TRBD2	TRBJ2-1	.	CASSQDQTSGRNEQFF	TGCGCCAGCAGCCAAGACCAGACTAGCGGGAGGAATGAGCAGTTCTTC
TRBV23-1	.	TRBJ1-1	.	CAYLGGGWNTEAFF	TGCGCCTACTTGGGCGGGGGCTGGAACACTGAAGCTTTCTTT
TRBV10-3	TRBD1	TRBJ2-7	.	CAASEGQGYEQYF	TGTGCCGCCTCGGAGGGACAGGGCTACGAGCAGTACTTC
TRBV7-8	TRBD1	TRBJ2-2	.	CASSLGQGYTGELFF	TGTGCCAGCAGCCTGGGACAGGGTTACACCGGGGAGCTGTTTTTT
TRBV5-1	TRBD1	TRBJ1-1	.	CASGQGQNTEAFF	TGCGCCAGCGGACAGGGGCAGAACACTGAAGCTTTCTTT
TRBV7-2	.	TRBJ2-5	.	CASSASREETQYF	TGTGCCAGCAGCGCGTCAAGAGAAGAGACCCAGTACTTC
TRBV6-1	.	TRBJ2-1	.	CASREERSYNEQFF	TGTGCCAGCAGAGAAGAGAGATCCTACAATGAGCAGTTCTTC
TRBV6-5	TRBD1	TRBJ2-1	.	CASTRDRDPNEQFF	TGTGCCAGCACCCGGGACAGGGACCCCAATGAGCAGTTCTTC
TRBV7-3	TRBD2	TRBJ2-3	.	CASSIGLAASTDTQYF	TGTGCCAGCAGCATAGGACTAGCGGCCAGCACAGATACGCAGTATTTT
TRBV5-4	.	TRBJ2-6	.	CASSLDNSGANVLTF	TGTGCCAGCAGCTTGGATAACTCTGGGGCCAACGTCCTGACTTTC
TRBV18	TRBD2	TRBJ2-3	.	CASSPLLAGVGTDTQYF	TGTGCCAGCTCACCTCTCTTAGCGGGAGTGGGCACAGATACGCAGTATTTT
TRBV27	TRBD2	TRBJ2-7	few	CASSTAGRLDEQYF	TGTGCCAGCAGCACAGCGGGACGGTTAGACGAGCAGTACTTC
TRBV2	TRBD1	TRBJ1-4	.	CASSPLDRELFF	TGTGCCAGCAGTCCTCTGGACAGGGAACTGTTTTTT
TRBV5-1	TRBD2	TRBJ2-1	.	CASSFSGLAGFEQFF	TGCGCCAGCAGCTTTTCCGGACTAGCGGGATTTGAGCAGTTCTTC
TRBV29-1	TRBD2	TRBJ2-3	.	CSVELASSTDTQYF	TGCAGCGTCGAACTAGCGTCTAGCACAGATACGCAGTATTTT
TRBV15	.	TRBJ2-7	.	CATSRATFGSSRLTEQYF	TGTGCCACCAGCAGAGCTACCTTCGGCAGCTCCAGGCTTACGGAGCAGTACTTC
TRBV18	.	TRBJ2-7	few	CASSPPNRPYEQYF	TGTGCCAGCTCACCACCGAACAGGCCCTACGAGCAGTACTTC
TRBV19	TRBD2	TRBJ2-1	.	CASSVLAGGPGEQFF	TGTGCCAGTAGTGTTCTAGCGGGGGGCCCCGGTGAGCAGTTCTTC
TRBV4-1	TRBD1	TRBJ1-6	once	CASSRRPGQGPNSPLHF	TGCGCCAGCAGCCGAAGACCGGGACAGGGACCTAATTCACCCCTCCACTTT
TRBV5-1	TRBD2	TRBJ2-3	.	CASSLGTSGGDTQYF	TGCGCCAGCAGCTTGGGGACTAGCGGGGGAGATACGCAGTATTTT
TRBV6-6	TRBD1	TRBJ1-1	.	CASSHAGTVIEAFF	TGTGCCAGCAGTCACGCCGGGACAGTGATTGAAGCTTTCTTT
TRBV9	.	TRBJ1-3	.	CASSAGGVYGNTIYF	TGTGCCAGCAGCGCCGGCGGGGTTTACGGAAACACCATATATTTT
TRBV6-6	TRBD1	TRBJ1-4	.	CASSYPPGTGLEKLFF	TGTGCCAGCAGTTACCCGCCCGGGACAGGGCTCGAAAAACTGTTTTTT
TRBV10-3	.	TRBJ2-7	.	CAISESDYEQYF	TGTGCCATCAGTGAGTCAGACTACGAGCAGTACTTC
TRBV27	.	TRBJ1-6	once	CASSFSGGLRPLHF	TGTGCCAGCAGTTTTTCTGGAGGGCTCAGGCCCCTCCACTTT
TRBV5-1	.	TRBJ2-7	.	CASSSSGSYEQYF	TGCGCCAGCAGCTCGAGCGGTTCCTACGAGCAGTACTTC
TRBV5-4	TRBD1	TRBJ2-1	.	CASSSPGQGHNEQFF	TGTGCCAGCAGCTCTCCGGGACAGGGTCACAATGAGCAGTTCTTC
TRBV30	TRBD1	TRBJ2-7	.	CAWSVMGQGPSYEQYF	TGTGCCTGGAGTGTAATGGGACAGGGCCCCTCCTACGAGCAGTACTTC
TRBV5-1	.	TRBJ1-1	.	CASSLALQGTAFF	TGCGCCAGCAGCTTGGCCCTACAGGGTACGGCTTTCTTT
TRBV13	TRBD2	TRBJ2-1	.	CASSLGLAGAREQFF	TGTGCCAGCAGCTTAGGGCTAGCGGGAGCGCGTGAGCAGTTCTTC
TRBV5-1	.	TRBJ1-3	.	CASSLDGNSGNTIYF	TGCGCCAGCAGCTTGGATGGCAACTCTGGAAACACCATATATTTT